This TCR beta chain was recorded in a study of T cells in Graves' hyperthyroidism and ophthalmopathy. Findings and limits, study-wide: Ophthalmopathy was distinguished from stable hyperthyroidism by 13 V-J signatures.

Investigators excluded patients with uncontrolled infection, other autoimmune disease, pregnancy or lactation. Clinical symptoms, serum thyroxine and TRAb, thyroid ultrasound and orbital computed tomography together formed the diagnostic basis. TCR beta CDR3 sequences were amplified from RNA transcripts. Initially, a first-round RT-PCR of the TCR CDR3 employed the HTBI primer set. TCRdb itself ran the multiplex PCR reads through MiXCR, one entry per CDR3 protein. In the table there are 500,000 to 600,000 distinct CDR3 sequences, about 43% of which are singletons. CDR1 is SEHNR and CDR2 is FQNEAQ in the germline V gene (reference sequence). This CDR3 contains 14 residues. A remark on this clonotype: Its matching antigen is unknown.

The rearrangement joins TRBV7-9 to TRBJ1-2; 7 bases are a match to TRBD1. The J call is uncertain, as TRBJ1-1 better fits the DNA end. This TCR was recovered from an adult woman with Graves' disease, either hyperthyroidism or ophthalmopathy (not recorded which). Sequenced input: peripheral blood or thyroid tissue (not recorded which). The CDR3 region is CASSPQGWGTEAFF. The CDR3 region has the DNA TGTGCCAGCAGCCCACAGGGGTGGGGCACTGAAGCTTTCTTT.